This is a list of T cell receptor beta chains from one sample in a study of kidney transplant recipient with SARS-CoV-2 infection. TCRdb re-called the reads through MiXCR, storing one row per CDR3 protein. The sample records roughly 230,000 distinct CDR3 sequences, more than 25% being singletons. The source material was a blood sample, sampled at baseline and between days 110 and 120 from a kidney transplant recipient. The receptors come from a male patient between 25 and 39 years old who had COVID-19 and was a kidney transplant recipient. Some T cells here may be from the graft donor. CDR3s include the opening cysteine and the closing phenylalanine or tryptophan. The order of the fields is D gene, V gene, clone size, J gene, CDR3 protein, CDR3 DNA. A D gene is named only where the DNA matches it firmly. Size is stated for part of the rows, as once, few or many counts, or as a class when the clone is expanded.

D: TRBD1
V: TRBV5-1
size: many
J: TRBJ2-1
CDR3: CASSFGTDYNEQFF
DNA: TGCGCCAGCAGCTTCGGGACAGACTACAATGAGCAGTTCTTC

D: TRBD2
V: TRBV7-9
size: many
J: TRBJ2-7
CDR3: CASSPAGFYEQYF
DNA: TGTGCCAGCAGCCCAGCGGGGTTTTACGAGCAGTACTTC

D: .
V: TRBV3-1
size: .
J: TRBJ2-5
CDR3: CASSTWFPISFSETQYF
DNA: TGTGCCAGCAGCACATGGTTTCCCATTTCTTTCTCTGAGACCCAGTACTTC

D: .
V: TRBV25-1
size: many
J: TRBJ1-2
CDR3: CASSAGAELGKTYGYTF
DNA: TGTGCCAGCAGTGCTGGAGCAGAACTGGGAAAGACCTATGGCTACACCTTC

D: .
V: TRBV11-2
size: .
J: TRBJ2-7
CDR3: CASSLARGTYEQYF
DNA: TGTGCCAGCAGCTTAGCGCGAGGGACCTACGAGCAGTACTTC

D: .
V: TRBV9
size: many
J: TRBJ1-2
CDR3: CASKQRYSRKTYGYTF
DNA: TGTGCCAGCAAACAACGGTACTCAAGAAAGACCTATGGCTACACCTTC

D: TRBD2
V: TRBV12-3/TRBV12-4
size: .
J: TRBJ2-3
CDR3: CASSFSGTSGSTDTQYF
DNA: TGTGCCAGCAGTTTTAGCGGGACTAGCGGCAGCACAGATACGCAGTATTTT

D: TRBD1
V: TRBV10-3
size: many
J: TRBJ2-1
CDR3: CAIKGGQGSGNEQFF
DNA: TGTGCCATCAAGGGGGGACAGGGCTCGGGAAATGAGCAGTTCTTC

D: .
V: TRBV5-3
size: many
J: TRBJ1-2
CDR3: CARRFGVVRKTYGYTF
DNA: TGTGCCAGACGGTTCGGAGTGGTGAGAAAGACCTATGGCTACACCTTC

D: TRBD1
V: TRBV20-1
size: many
J: TRBJ1-3
CDR3: CSAKGTGAGDTIYF
DNA: TGCAGTGCTAAGGGGACAGGGGCGGGGGACACCATATATTTT

D: .
V: TRBV5-4
size: many
J: TRBJ1-2
CDR3: CASSAGASSYGYTF
DNA: TGTGCCAGCAGCGCGGGGGCATCGAGCTATGGCTACACCTTC

D: .
V: TRBV8-2
size: few
J: TRBJ2-6
CDR3: CGKTRRITQSRANVLTF
DNA: TGTGGCAAAACACGGAGGATAACACAAAGTCGGGCCAACGTCCTGACTTTC

D: .
V: TRBV27
size: many
J: TRBJ2-7
CDR3: CASSLRGSYEQYF
DNA: TGTGCCAGCAGCCTCCGGGGCTCCTACGAGCAGTACTTC

D: .
V: TRBV6-5
size: .
J: TRBJ1-5
CDR3: CASSYSIAMRPRHF
DNA: TGTGCCAGCAGTTACTCGATCGCGATGCGGCCCCGGCATTTT

D: TRBD1
V: TRBV2
size: few
J: TRBJ1-5
CDR3: CASSALGWDRPSNQPQHF
DNA: TGTGCCAGCAGTGCATTGGGGTGGGACAGACCAAGCAATCAGCCCCAGCATTTT

D: .
V: TRBV18
size: .
J: TRBJ2-3
CDR3: CASSPSGAGGTDTQYF
DNA: TGTGCCAGCTCACCCTCAGGGGCCGGTGGCACAGATACGCAGTATTTT

D: TRBD2
V: TRBV12-3/TRBV12-4
size: few
J: TRBJ2-3
CDR3: CASSDGRAQGDTQYF
DNA: TGTGCCAGCAGTGACGGGAGGGCCCAGGGAGATACGCAGTATTTT

D: .
V: TRBV27
size: many
J: TRBJ2-2
CDR3: CASSFTGTPSLNTGELFF
DNA: TGTGCCAGCAGTTTTACGGGGACCCCATCTCTGAACACCGGGGAGCTGTTTTTT

D: .
V: TRBV15
size: .
J: TRBJ2-3
CDR3: CATSRGSDTQYF
DNA: TGTGCCACCAGCAGAGGATCCGATACGCAGTATTTT

D: .
V: TRBV20-1
size: few
J: TRBJ2-1
CDR3: CSARDGTRLGEQFF
DNA: TGCAGTGCTAGAGACGGAACTAGGTTAGGTGAGCAGTTCTTC

D: .
V: TRBV7-5
size: many
J: TRBJ1-2
CDR3: CISVPELSIEVGKTYGYTF
DNA: .

D: .
V: TRBV12-5
size: .
J: TRBJ1-2
CDR3: CASGLYNLQGKTYGYTF
DNA: TGTGCCAGTGGTCTATACAATTTGCAGGGAAAGACCTATGGCTACACCTTC

D: .
V: TRBV7-6
size: few
J: TRBJ1-2
CDR3: CASSFTYESRKTYGYTF
DNA: TGTGCCAGCAGCTTTACGTATGAATCTCGAAAGACCTATGGCTACACCTTC

D: TRBD1
V: TRBV7-2
size: .
J: TRBJ1-2
CDR3: CAGSLGDRDGKTYGYTF
DNA: TGTGCCGGCAGCTTGGGGGACAGAGACGGAAAGACCTATGGCTACACCTTC

D: TRBD1
V: TRBV28
size: many
J: TRBJ1-5
CDR3: CASSLSRQGHQPQHF
DNA: TGTGCCAGCAGTTTATCGAGACAGGGACATCAGCCCCAGCATTTT

D: TRBD2
V: TRBV5-1
size: few
J: TRBJ2-1
CDR3: CASSPGLGQGEQFF
DNA: TGCGCCAGCAGCCCGGGACTAGGGCAAGGTGAGCAGTTCTTC

D: .
V: TRBV6-5
size: .
J: TRBJ2-5
CDR3: CASSFGQQETQYF
DNA: TGTGCCAGCAGCTTCGGACAGCAAGAGACCCAGTACTTC

D: .
V: TRBV30
size: many
J: TRBJ2-2
CDR3: CAWSEGSTAYTGELFF
DNA: TGTGCCTGGAGTGAGGGCTCGACAGCTTACACCGGGGAGCTGTTTTTT

D: .
V: TRBV6-5
size: many
J: TRBJ2-7
CDR3: CASSYSHPGATTYEQYF
DNA: TGTGCCAGCAGTTACTCCCACCCAGGGGCCACCACCTACGAGCAGTACTTC

D: .
V: TRBV20-1
size: .
J: TRBJ2-5
CDR3: CSASLTLYQETQYF
DNA: TGCAGTGCTAGCCTAACTCTTTATCAAGAGACCCAGTACTTC

D: .
V: TRBV3-2
size: many
J: TRBJ2-7
CDR3: CASSPTSGREGEHF
DNA: TGTGCCAGCAGCCCGACTAGCGGGAGGGAGGGAGAGCACTTC

D: .
V: TRBV10-1
size: .
J: TRBJ1-2
CDR3: CASGTRERSRKTYGYTF
DNA: TGCGCCAGCGGTACAAGGGAAAGATCGCGAAAGACCTATGGCTACACCTTC

D: .
V: TRBV19
size: few
J: TRBJ2-3
CDR3: CASSPVWAGVSRTDTQYF
DNA: TGTGCCAGTAGTCCGGTGTGGGCCGGGGTTAGTCGCACAGATACGCAGTATTTT

D: .
V: TRBV5-6
size: few
J: TRBJ1-5
CDR3: CASSLTRSQPQHF
DNA: TGTGCCAGCAGCTTGACCAGGTCCCAGCCCCAGCATTTT